The 22 T cell receptor beta chains in this list originate from one sample, sequenced in a study of OX40 agonist ivuxolimab in advanced cancers. Repertoires were generated with immunoSEQ multiplex PCR, while TCRdb's copy carries only in-frame clones and drops some. The sample includes over 95,000 clones, over 85% of them seen just once. The sample in question was CD4+ or CD8+ T cells sorted from blood, obtained in a trial of the OX40 agonist ivuxolimab. These receptors all stem from an adult with an advanced solid tumor such as melanoma, head and neck, liver or kidney cancer.

The gene calls are TRBV7-3 and TRBJ2-1, with 10 positions matching TRBD1. From germline, CDR1 is SGHTA and CDR2 FQGTGA. There are 14 residues in the CDR3. Trimming removed 4 bases from V and 9 bases from J; junction bases left unmatched: 6. In nucleotides, the CDR3 is TGTGCCAGCAGCTCCGGGACAGGGGTGACTGAGCAGTTCTTC. Its protein is CASSSGTGVTEQFF.

CDR3 region: CASSTGTRYYEQYF. Written as DNA, the CDR3 is TGTGCCAGCAGCACCGGGACACGCTACTACGAGCAGTACTTC. The rearrangement uses TRBV9 and TRBJ2-7, with a possible D match to TRBD1 (6 bases). Germline V gene sequence: CDR1 SGDLS, CDR2 YYNGEE. The CDR3 sequence is 14 residues long. The germline V and J ends were trimmed by 4 bases and 3 bases, with 14 bases remaining between them.

The chain has TRBV9 and TRBJ2-3, with D perhaps matching TRBD2 (6 bases). This CDR3 region has 10 residues. V lost 7 bases, J lost 8 bases, and 8 bases lay in between. Germline V CDR1 and CDR2: SGDLS, YYNGEE. The CDR3 loop is CASGDFTQYF. The DNA of the CDR3 is TGTGCCAGCGGGGACTTTACGCAGTATTTT.

The chain is built from TRBV19 and TRBJ2-7; TRBD1 is a possible D gene (6 bases). V lost 8 bases and J lost 3, with 11 bases in between. This CDR3 is built from 12 residues. Germline V gives CDR1 LNHDA, CDR2 SQIVND (reference sequence). The CDR3 region has the DNA TGTGCCAGTGGACAGCGGTACTACGAGCAGTACTTC. The encoded protein is CASGQRYYEQYF. The full variable domain, rest sourced from reference TRBV19 and TRBJ2-7, is DGGITQSPKYLFRKEGQNVTLSCEQNLNHDAMYWYRQDPGQGLRLIYYSQIVNDFQKGDIAEGYSVSREKKESFPLTVTSAQKNPTAFYLCASGQRYYEQYFGPGTRLTVT.

The chain uses TRBV6-1 and TRBJ2-7; D gene uncertain. This CDR3 has 13 amino acids. Trimming left V 6 bases short and J 3 bases short, with 12 bases between. Germline-derived CDR1 and CDR2 are MNHNS and SASEGT. This CDR3 is CASSGTSYYEQYF. CDR3 coding DNA: TGTGCCAGCAGCGGCACTTCATACTACGAGCAGTACTTC.

This chain joins TRBV6-1 and TRBJ2-7; possible D gene TRBD2, 6 bases. Germline V gene lookup returns CDR1 MNHNS and CDR2 SASEGT. CDR3 length equals 14 residues. Trimming stripped 8 bases from V and 2 bases from J, with 16 bases between. This CDR3 reads CASRGTRGTYEQYF. The CDR3 region has the DNA TGTGCCAGCCGTGGGACTCGGGGCACCTACGAGCAGTACTTC.

The J gene is TRBJ1-6, the V gene TRBV9; no definite D call. V lost 0 bases and J 6 bases, leaving 7 bases between the germline ends. Germline V CDR1 and CDR2: SGDLS, YYNGEE. The CDR3 extends over 14 amino acids. CDR3 nucleotide sequence: TGTGCCAGCAGCGTAGATACAGCTAATTCACCCCTCCACTTT. Its protein product is CASSVDTANSPLHF.

V gene TRBV30 combines with J gene TRBJ2-4; no clear D. This CDR3 comprises 15 residues. Germline CDR1 and CDR2: GTSNPN and SVGIG (reference sequence). Trimming left V 1 base short and J 4 bases short, with 14 bases between. CDR3 in DNA: TGTGCCTGGAGTGACGGATCCCATAGGAAAAACATTCAGTACTTC. It translates to CAWSDGSHRKNIQYF.

The rearrangement joins TRBV2 to TRBJ2-5; D might be TRBD1 or TRBD2, each matching 5 bases. Germline V gene data show CDR1 as SNHLY and CDR2 as FYNNEI. The CDR3 is 11 amino acids. The CDR3 DNA is TGTGCGTCGGGCAGGGAGGAGACCCAGTACTTC. Protein: CASGREETQYF.

This clone has only one observation. This chain joins TRBV7-2 and TRBJ2-2; 11 nucleotides match TRBD2. Germline V CDR1 and CDR2: SGHTA, FQGNSA. J was trimmed by 5 bases and V by 5 bases; bases with no gene match: 7. The CDR3 contains 16 residues. The CDR3 here is CASSMGLAGGTGELFF. CDR3 nucleotides: TGTGCCAGCAGCATGGGTCTAGCGGGGGGAACCGGGGAGCTGTTTTTT. Together with reference TRBV7-2 and TRBJ2-2, the CDR3 gives the full variable domain: GAGVSQSPSNKVTEKGKDVELRCDPISGHTALYWYRQSLGQGLEFLIYFQGNSAPDKSGLPSDRFSAERTGGSVSTLTIQRTQQEDSAVYLCASSMGLAGGTGELFFGEGSRLTVL.

This clone was seen only once. CDR3: CATSRIDSNSPLHF. The CDR3 region has the DNA TGTGCCACCAGCAGAATCGACAGTAATTCACCCCTCCACTTT. The chain has TRBV15 and TRBJ1-6; possible D gene TRBD1, 5 bases. Trimming removed 2 bases at V and 6 bases at J, with 8 bases between. The germline V gene has CDR1 LNHNV and CDR2 YYDKDF (reference sequence). The CDR3 totals 14 residues. The full variable domain, completed using reference TRBV15 and TRBJ1-6, is DAMVIQNPRYQVTQFGKPVTLSCSQTLNHNVMYWYQQKSSQAPKLLFHYYDKDFNNEADTPDNFQSRRPNTSFCFLDIRSPGLGDTAMYLCATSRIDSNSPLHFGNGTRLTVT.

This chain uses TRBV9 with TRBJ2-6; D remains ambiguous. CDR1 and CDR2 (germline): SGDLS, YYNGEE. The V and J ends lost 3 bases and 2 bases respectively, with 15 bases between them. This CDR3 comprises 17 residues. CDR3 in amino acids: CASSGLRWGTGANVLTF. The CDR3 nucleotides are TGTGCCAGCAGCGGACTCCGGTGGGGTACTGGGGCCAACGTCCTGACTTTC.

The gene calls are TRBV6-1 and TRBJ2-7, with D unresolved. The germline CDR1 and CDR2 sequences are MNHNS and SASEGT. This CDR3 is 14 amino acids long. The ends were cut back, 3 bases at V and 0 bases at J, with 9 bases in the middle. This chain's CDR3 is CASSEGFPSYEQYF. The DNA for the CDR3 is TGTGCCAGCAGTGAGGGGTTCCCCTCCTACGAGCAGTACTTC.

This sequence joins TRBV19 and TRBJ2-7; possible D gene TRBD1, 7 bases. There are 16 residues in the CDR3. The germline CDR1 and CDR2 sequences are LNHDA and SQIVND (reference sequence). Trimming cost V 6 bases and J 1 base, with 19 bases left between them. The CDR3 coding sequence is TGTGCCAGTAGCCACTCAGGAGGGGGCAAATCCTACGAGCAGTACTTC. Protein product: CASSHSGGGKSYEQYF.

The V and J genes are TRBV2 and TRBJ2-5, with D unresolved. With 9 bases removed from V and 5 bases from J, the gap between germline ends came to 13 bases. Germline CDR1 reads SNHLY; CDR2 reads FYNNEI. This CDR3 spans 12 amino acids. Written as DNA, the CDR3 is TGTGCCAGTCACGTGAAGGTGGAGACCCAGTACTTC. It is translated as CASHVKVETQYF.

V gene TRBV30 combines with J gene TRBJ2-2, with D maybe TRBD1 (5 bases). The CDR3 is 15 residues long. The V gene lost 5 bases and the J gene lost 7 bases, with 20 bases spanning the gap. CDR1 and CDR2 (germline): GTSNPN, SVGIG (reference sequence). Written as DNA, the CDR3 is TGTGCCTGGGCTAATAAGGGGCTGGCCGGCGGGGAGCTGTTTTTT. Its protein product is CAWANKGLAGGELFF.

This chain joins TRBV7-2 and TRBJ2-1, with 11 bases fitting TRBD2. The germline CDR1 and CDR2 sequences are SGHTA and FQGNSA. The CDR3 loop spans 17 amino acids. The trim removed 4 bases at V and 6 bases at J, leaving 11 bases unmatched. In DNA, the CDR3 is TGTGCCAGCAGCTCCCAGCAGCTAGCGGGGGGATTCAATGAGCAGTTCTTC. It yields the protein CASSSQQLAGGFNEQFF.

The genes are TRBV5-6 and TRBJ1-1; no reliable D call. The CDR3 length is 14 residues. Trimming removed 3 bases at V and 0 bases at J, with 9 bases between. Germline V gene sequence: CDR1 SGHDT, CDR2 YYEEEE. The CDR3 DNA sequence: TGTGCCAGCAGCTCAATCACGGTGAACACTGAAGCTTTCTTT. Protein product: CASSSITVNTEAFF. The whole variable domain, remainder taken from reference TRBV5-6 and TRBJ1-1, is DAGVTQSPTHLIKTRGQQVTLRCSPKSGHDTVSWYQQALGQGPQFIFQYYEEEERQRGNFPDRFSGHQFPNYSSELNVNALLLGDSALYLCASSSITVNTEAFFGQGTRLTVV.

The chain recombines TRBV7-9 with TRBJ1-2, with 7 bases lining up with TRBD1. In germline, CDR1 is SEHNR, CDR2 FQNEAQ (reference sequence). The J segment lost 0 bases and the V segment lost 5 bases, leaving 6 bases of the junction unmatched. CDR3 length equals 15 residues. The CDR3 region is CASSPETGTNYGYTF. The DNA for the CDR3 is TGTGCCAGCAGCCCCGAGACAGGGACTAACTATGGCTACACCTTC.

This chain connects TRBV7-9 to TRBJ2-3; 9 nucleotides line up with TRBD2. Trimming removed 8 bases from V and 8 bases from J; junction bases left unmatched: 14. Germline V gives CDR1 SEHNR, CDR2 FQNEAQ (reference sequence). This CDR3 spans 15 amino acids. Here the CDR3 reads CASGVAGTSSGTQYF. Written as DNA, the CDR3 is TGTGCCAGCGGCGTCGCGGGGACTAGCTCGGGTACGCAGTATTTT.

This clone was recorded once. The V gene is TRBV7-2, the J gene TRBJ2-3, with TRBD1 matching 8 bases. There are 15 residues in the CDR3. Germline lookup yields CDR1 SGHTA and CDR2 FQGNSA. The V and J ends lost 5 bases and 5 bases, in that order; junction bases with no gene match: 9. Written as DNA, the CDR3 is TGTGCCAGCAGCGTGCAGCAGGGGGCGGTAGATACGCAGTATTTT. The encoded protein is CASSVQQGAVDTQYF. Complete variable domain (other parts from reference TRBV7-2 and TRBJ2-3): GAGVSQSPSNKVTEKGKDVELRCDPISGHTALYWYRQSLGQGLEFLIYFQGNSAPDKSGLPSDRFSAERTGGSVSTLTIQRTQQEDSAVYLCASSVQQGAVDTQYFGPGTRLTVL.

The rearrangement links TRBV28 to TRBJ2-7, with D possibly matching TRBD2 (5 bases). The CDR3 totals 14 residues. V was trimmed by 3 bases and J by 0 bases, leaving 9 bases between them. Germline V CDR1 and CDR2: MDHEN, SYDVKM. DNA of the CDR3: TGTGCCAGCAGTTTTGTAGGGAGCTCCTACGAGCAGTACTTC. This codes for CASSFVGSSYEQYF.